Each of the 17 T cell receptor beta chains below was sequenced from the same sample in a study of response to subunit inactivated influenza vaccine. TCRdb fed the RT-PCR reads into MiXCR, producing one record per CDR3 protein. The sample holds hundreds of thousands of distinct CDR3 sequences, 15% to 18% seen once. The sample was PBMCs from blood, taken 12 days after vaccination. The receptors come from a man aged 50 to 60 who received an inactivated influenza vaccine.

The chain is built from TRBV2 and TRBJ2-1; perhaps D is TRBD1 or TRBD2 (6 bases each). V lost 6 bases to trimming and J lost 1 base, with 13 bases between them. This CDR3 is built from 15 residues. Looked up from germline, CDR1 is SNHLY and CDR2 is FYNNEI. The CDR3 protein is CASRKGGSSYNEQFF. CDR3 in DNA: TGTGCCAGCAGAAAGGGGGGAAGTTCCTACAATGAGCAGTTCTTC.

This clonotype was detected a few times. V is TRBV20-1 and J is TRBJ1-1; D might be TRBD1 (5 bases). The CDR3 sequence is 11 residues long. The germline V gene encodes CDR1 DFQATT and CDR2 SNEGSKA (reference sequence). V lost 6 bases and J 9 bases, leaving 14 bases between the germline ends. This CDR3 reads CSADSQVKAFF. The CDR3 bases are TGCAGTGCGGATTCACAGGTTAAAGCTTTCTTT.

This clonotype was observed a few times. The chain employs TRBV7-2 and TRBJ1-1; D is possibly TRBD1 (5 bases). CDR3 length: 14 amino acids. Trimming shortened V by 4 bases and J by 4 bases, and 13 bases separated the two germline ends. CDR1 and CDR2 from the germline V gene are SGHTA and FQGNSA. CDR3 sequence: CASSSGGRVTEAFF. DNA of the CDR3: TGTGCCAGCAGCTCCGGGGGAAGGGTCACTGAAGCTTTCTTT.

The chain uses TRBV3-1 and TRBJ1-1; D gene uncertain. The germline V gene encodes CDR1 LGHDT and CDR2 YNNKEL (reference sequence). Trimming left V 6 bases short and J 1 base short, with 9 bases between. The length of the CDR3 is 13 residues. The CDR3 DNA sequence: TGTGCCAGCAGTGGGTCCTGGAACACTGAAGCTTTCTTT. Residues: CASSGSWNTEAFF.

This clonotype was observed a few times. This chain joins TRBV3-1 and TRBJ2-1; tentative D call: TRBD1 (6 bases). Between the trimmed V and J ends, which lost 3 bases and 4 bases, there was a span of 10 bases. The CDR3 is 14 amino acids. Looked up from germline, CDR1 is LGHDT and CDR2 is YNNKEL (reference sequence). CDR3 in DNA: TGTGCCAGCAGCCACCCCAGGGGTTACAATGAGCAGTTCTTC. Encoded protein: CASSHPRGYNEQFF.

This clonotype has more than one count but fewer than ten. This rearrangement joins TRBV7-9 to TRBJ1-2; no clear D gene. This CDR3 comprises 12 residues. Trimming pared 1 base from V and 8 bases from J, leaving 8 bases between. CDR1 is SEHNR, CDR2 FQNEAQ, per germline (reference sequence). Here the CDR3 DNA reads TGTGCCAGCAGCTTAGACTTCGCCGGCTACACCTTC. Protein sequence: CASSLDFAGYTF.

At least ten counts were recorded for this clonotype. The rearrangement joins TRBV5-1 to TRBJ2-2; D unresolved. Germline loops: CDR1 SGHRS, CDR2 YFSETQ. Trimming took 0 bases from V and 4 from J, leaving 10 bases between them. This CDR3 has 15 amino acids. The CDR3: CASSLALRSTGELFF. In DNA, the CDR3 is TGCGCCAGCAGCTTGGCGCTAAGATCCACCGGGGAGCTGTTTTTT.

V gene TRBV6-1 combines with J gene TRBJ1-2, with D maybe TRBD1 (6 bases). Germline V gene sequence: CDR1 MNHNS, CDR2 SASEGT. The CDR3 length is 12 residues. Trimming stripped 2 bases from V and 7 bases from J, with 8 bases between. As DNA, the CDR3 is TGTGCCAGCAGTGAACAGGGGACTGGCTACACCTTC. The encoded protein is CASSEQGTGYTF.

In this sample, this clonotype turned up a few times. This chain uses TRBV5-1 with TRBJ1-6, with D hard to call. This CDR3 is built from 14 residues. Germline CDR1 is SGHRS and CDR2 is YFSETQ. V lost 0 bases and J 9 bases, leaving 10 bases between the germline ends. In DNA, the CDR3 is TGCGCCAGCAGCTTGGAATTCCTTGCTTCACCCCTCCACTTT. It codes for CASSLEFLASPLHF.

The genes are TRBV12-3 or TRBV12-4 and TRBJ2-6; tentatively, D is TRBD1 (5 bases). This CDR3 contains 17 residues. V was pared by 1 base and J by 0 bases, with 10 bases between. The CDR3 spells CASSLGQTFSGANVLTF. CDR3 DNA sequence: TGTGCCAGCAGTTTAGGACAGACCTTCTCTGGGGCCAACGTCCTGACTTTC.

As DNA, the CDR3 is TGTGCCAGTAAGAGGGTATACGAGCAGTACTTC. Translated: CASKRVYEQYF. The chain carries TRBV2 and TRBJ2-7; TRBD2 is a possible D gene (5 bases). Germline V gene lookup returns CDR1 SNHLY and CDR2 FYNNEI. Trimming stripped 9 bases from V and 4 bases from J, with 10 bases between. CDR3 size: 11 residues.

The chain carries TRBV13 and TRBJ2-1; 8 nucleotides line up with TRBD2. The germline gives CDR1 PRHDT, CDR2 FYEKMQ (reference sequence). The CDR3 is 14 amino acids. V shed 5 bases, J shed 7 bases, and the junction held 7 bases outside the gene matches. CDR3 residues: CASSGGASGNEQFF. The CDR3 coding sequence is TGTGCCAGCAGCGGGGGGGCTAGCGGGAATGAGCAGTTCTTC.

This clonotype was observed many times. The genes are TRBV20-1 and TRBJ1-6; D may be TRBD1 (5 bases). The CDR3 runs to 14 residues. The V gene's germline CDR1 is DFQATT and CDR2 SNEGSKA (reference sequence). Between the trimmed V and J ends, which lost 5 bases and 7 bases, there was a span of 15 bases. CDR3 DNA: TGCAGTGCTTTAAGTCAGGGCTCGAATTCACCCCTCCACTTT. Amino acids: CSALSQGSNSPLHF.

The V call is TRBV5-6, the J call TRBJ2-2; 13 bases agree with TRBD2. Germline lookup yields CDR1 SGHDT and CDR2 YYEEEE. This CDR3 is 17 amino acids long. V shed 4 bases and J 8 bases; nucleotides not matched to a gene: 11. The CDR3 coding sequence is TGTGCCAGCAGCCGGACTAGCGGGAGCTTTATGGTTGGGGAGCTGTTTTTT. As protein: CASSRTSGSFMVGELFF.

The V and J genes are TRBV7-9 and TRBJ2-5, with TRBD2 matching 9 bases. The CDR3 contains 16 residues. Germline-derived CDR1 and CDR2 are SEHNR and FQNEAQ (reference sequence). The V segment lost 5 bases and the J segment 5 bases; nucleotides outside the gene matches: 12. The CDR3 DNA follows: TGTGCCAGCAGCGGAGCTCGCGGGAGGGCCGGGGAGACCCAGTACTTC. This encodes CASSGARGRAGETQYF.

This clonotype was recorded a few times. The CDR3 sequence: CASSQQGQGNTEAFF. The CDR3, as DNA: TGCGCCAGCAGCCAACAGGGACAGGGGAACACTGAAGCTTTCTTT. The chain carries TRBV4-1 and TRBJ1-1, with 9 bases lining up with TRBD1. Trimming cost V 2 bases and J 1 base; bases outside gene matches: 2. Germline V lookup: CDR1 MGHRA, CDR2 YSYEKL. This CDR3 has 15 amino acids.

The rearrangement links TRBV29-1 to TRBJ2-5, with D unresolved. The V and J ends lost 6 bases and 1 base respectively, with 15 bases between them. The germline V gene encodes CDR1 SQVTM and CDR2 ANQGSEA. This CDR3 is built from 14 residues. CDR3 sequence (DNA): TGCAGCGTGGCCGGACGGCTCATCCAAGAGACCCAGTACTTC. It codes for CSVAGRLIQETQYF.